This entry features one T cell receptor beta chain sequence. The data are from a study of technical replicates of blood from several donors. Assay: immunoSEQ multiplex PCR; the TCRdb copy retains only in-frame clones and omits some. Among around 80,000 clones listed, around nine tenths were seen once. The V gene's germline CDR1 is SGHDT and CDR2 YYEEEE. The V gene lost 4 bases and the J gene lost 9 bases, with 14 bases spanning the gap. The CDR3 is made up of 13 amino acids. The V call is TRBV5-6, the J call TRBJ2-1, with unresolved D. The sequence was obtained from a human donor in good health. Specimen: T cells isolated from PBMCs. CDR3 amino acids: CASSPRGLGEQFF. CDR3 sequence (DNA): TGTGCCAGCAGCCCACGAGGTCTTGGTGAGCAGTTCTTC.